The 10 T cell receptor beta chains listed next were all sequenced from one sample in a study of neurological immune-mediated disorders. TCRdb re-derived calls from the 5' RACE reads in MiXCR, one entry per CDR3 protein. The table has about 92,000 distinct CDR3 sequences, 3% to 4.5% seen once. Sequencing used PBMCs. Receptors were obtained from a woman aged 45-59 years with multiple sclerosis.

This clonotype was seen at least ten times. The CDR3 protein is CASSSRQNTEAFF. CDR3 in DNA: TGTGCCAGCAGCTCCCGACAGAACACTGAAGCTTTCTTT. V gene TRBV9 combines with J gene TRBJ1-1; D is undetermined. This CDR3 comprises 13 residues. Germline CDR1 and CDR2: SGDLS and YYNGEE. Trimming took off 4 bases at V and 1 base at J, with 8 bases between the two ends.

At least ten counts were recorded for this clonotype. The V call is TRBV15, the J call TRBJ2-5; D ambiguous. V was shortened by 0 bases and J by 9 bases, with 11 bases between the two germline ends. The CDR3 covers 13 residues. Germline assignment: CDR1 LNHNV and CDR2 YYDKDF (reference sequence). The CDR3 loop is CATSRESVMSQYF. The CDR3 DNA reads as TGTGCCACCAGCAGAGAAAGCGTGATGTCCCAGTACTTC.

This clonotype occurred many times. The J gene is TRBJ1-5, the V gene TRBV7-2, with D possibly matching TRBD1 (5 bases). V shed 5 bases and J shed 7 bases, with 18 bases lying between them. In germline, CDR1 is SGHTA, CDR2 FQGNSA. CDR3 length equals 15 residues. The CDR3 DNA is TGTGCCAGCAGCCAGACAGACAATGTTCACCAGCCCCAGCATTTT. As protein: CASSQTDNVHQPQHF. The complete variable domain, with remaining parts taken from reference TRBV7-2 and TRBJ1-5, reads GAGVSQSPSNKVTEKGKDVELRCDPISGHTALYWYRQSLGQGLEFLIYFQGNSAPDKSGLPSDRFSAERTGGSVSTLTIQRTQQEDSAVYLCASSQTDNVHQPQHFGDGTRLSIL.

This clonotype was observed many times. The V gene is TRBV5-1, the J gene TRBJ2-5; 11 bases align to TRBD1. This CDR3 spans 15 amino acids. The junction had 5 bases not matched to a gene; V was cut back by 6 bases and J by 1 base. CDR1 and CDR2 from the germline V gene are SGHRS and YFSETQ. The CDR3 is CASKRGQGGQETQYF. In DNA form, the CDR3 reads TGCGCCAGCAAGCGGGGACAGGGGGGCCAAGAGACCCAGTACTTC.

In this sample, this clonotype turned up many times. The gene calls are TRBV20-1 and TRBJ1-1; D ambiguous. The CDR3 sequence is 13 residues long. Trimming cost V 7 bases and J 4 bases, with 16 bases left between them. CDR1 is DFQATT and CDR2 is SNEGSKA in the germline V gene (reference sequence). In DNA form, the CDR3 reads TGCAGTGTTAAGCGGAGGGCGGGCACTGAAGCTTTCTTT. Translation: CSVKRRAGTEAFF.

This clonotype was detected ten times or more. This sequence joins TRBV6-6 and TRBJ2-2, with 10 bases aligning to TRBD2. The CDR3 extends over 15 amino acids. J gave up 4 bases and V 7 bases, and 6 bases lay outside the gene matches. CDR1 is MNHNY and CDR2 is SVGAGI in the germline V gene (reference sequence). DNA for the CDR3: TGTGCCAGCACCATAAGCGGGGGGGGCACCGGGGAGCTGTTTTTT. This codes for CASTISGGGTGELFF.

This clonotype was detected many times. The chain recombines TRBV12-3 or TRBV12-4 with TRBJ2-3, with 8 nucleotides matching TRBD2. This CDR3 contains 11 residues. The trim removed 6 bases at V and 14 bases at J, leaving 7 bases unmatched. The CDR3 loop is CASSIGGGSYF. The CDR3, as DNA: TGTGCCAGCAGCATCGGGGGGGGGTCGTATTTT.

This clonotype was counted at least ten times. The rearrangement uses TRBV5-1 and TRBJ2-1, with TRBD1 matching over 7 bases. CDR3 length: 13 amino acids. Trimming at V came to 2 bases and at J to 8 bases, leaving 4 bases not matched to a gene. Germline V CDR1 and CDR2: SGHRS, YFSETQ. The CDR3 coding sequence is TGCGCCAGCAGCTTAGACAGGGTCTATGAGCAGTTCTTC. This translates into CASSLDRVYEQFF.

Many counts were recorded for this clonotype. The gene calls are TRBV20-1 and TRBJ1-6; TRBD1 aligns across 9 bases. The CDR3 runs 13 residues. V shed 5 bases and J 11 bases; nucleotides not matched to a gene: 7. Germline V lookup: CDR1 DFQATT, CDR2 SNEGSKA (reference sequence). CDR3 coding DNA: TGCAGTGCTCTCGGGACAGGGTCGGCACCCCTCCACTTT. Its translation is CSALGTGSAPLHF.

This clonotype appeared many times. The chain uses TRBV7-2 and TRBJ2-4, with a weak D call TRBD2 (6 bases). CDR1 and CDR2 (germline): SGHTA, FQGNSA. Between the trimmed V and J ends, which lost 1 base and 1 base, there was a span of 14 bases. The CDR3 length is 17 residues. In nucleotides, the CDR3 is TGTGCCAGCAGCTTAGTTACGGGGAGGATGGCCAAAAACATTCAGTACTTC. Translation: CASSLVTGRMAKNIQYF.